This T cell receptor beta chain was obtained from a study of blood T cell repertoires in COVID-19 (dated by TCRdb to the early 2020s). About the investigation overall: Samples covering the acute and convalescent phases of COVID-19 were provided by collaborators in the United States, Italy and Spain. Nearly every sample came with metadata listing a de-identified subject ID, COVID-19 status, age in years and sex. Deeply sampled blood TCRbeta repertoires from subjects exposed to, actively infected with, or recovered from COVID-19 were included in the dataset. Where available, HLA class I and class II types were taken from metadata supplied by the sample provider and were not determined by assay-based typing. The samples were drawn from two sources: the first 160 participants of the ongoing ImmuneRACE study, and 1,000 to 1,500 subjects contributed by 6 global collaborators. The material from the prospective study consisted of cDNA or gDNA derived from T cells, B-cell-depleted T cells, or PBMCs. The repertoires were released in a freely available public database meant as a resource for research on the immune response to SARS-CoV-2. What the authors observed across the whole study: Clinical and demographic metadata were provided uncurated, with the amount varying by source and participant.

At one collaborating source in Seattle, patients were enrolled during active infection and were followed longitudinally through the course of disease. Each collaborating institution followed its own protocols to collect whole blood in K2EDTA tubes. Collaborator samples were shipped for TCRbeta analysis as frozen whole blood, isolated PBMCs, or DNA extracted from either sample type. A note on this clone: Its antigen is still unknown. Nothing much larger sits one base from this clone, and base qualities are not available.

TCRbeta CDR3 regions were amplified from genomic DNA using the immunoSEQ Assay, a bias-controlled multiplex PCR. As for the authors' bioinformatics: Nucleated cell counts per sample were estimated from amplification of reference gene primers within the assay. Sequence reads were collapsed and filtered to measure the absolute abundance of every unique TCRbeta CDR3 rearrangement. Productive Simpson clonality was computed per sample as the square root of Simpson's diversity index over productive rearrangements. Sourced from immuneACCESS, this table was stored by TCRdb with only in-frame sequences that have V and J called. A share of the clones is absent; for the studies checked, an unresolved V gene accounts for under half, and the remainder has no known explanation. V, J and clone size derive from that table, while D and trimming were established from the DNA sequence. Recorded for this sample are about 350,000 clones; approximately 90% of them occurred a single time. Around 8.9% of the sample is in the top ten clones.

From a lookup of the germline V gene, CDR1 and CDR2 are SGHRS and YFSETQ. V loses 5 bases at its end and J loses 0 bases; junction bases beyond the gene matches: 7. The CDR3, from cysteine to phenylalanine, totals 17 residues. The only DNA kept is the CDR3, 51 bases in frame from the first base. The TCR sequence derives from a man younger than 45 with COVID-19, enrolled during active disease. Sequenced: peripheral blood. The sequence links TRBV5-1 to TRBJ2-6, with 8 bases matching TRBD1. CDR3 loop: CASSPLTGGSGANVLTF. The DNA sequence is given as TGCGCCAGCAGTCCACTTACAGGGGGCTCTGGGGCCAACGTCCTGACTTTC.